The entry below describes one TCR beta chain. Its antigen is currently not known. There are no base qualities to consult, and no much larger clone falls within one base. This entry comes from a study of T cell responses to AZD1222 COVID-19 vaccine (dated by TCRdb to the early 2020s). Background for the entire study: AZD1222 recipients given second doses at about 4 weeks or at about 12 weeks were pooled, since spike-specific TCR depth and breadth were not found to differ between the two schedules. A total of 233 trial participants underwent TCR sequencing, of whom 207 had received two doses of AZD1222 and approximately 26 had received two doses of the MenACWY control vaccine. Trial participants were enrolled into age subgroups of 18-55, 56-69 and 70-plus years, which contained 148, 28 and 57 TCR-sequenced participants, respectively.

CDR1 and CDR2, looked up from the germline V gene, are SGHNT and YENEEA. The CDR3, from cysteine to phenylalanine, totals 17 residues. The kept DNA is CDR3 alone, 51 bases in frame from the first base. V has 5 bases trimmed and J has 0 bases trimmed; junction bases matching no gene number 10. The study at large found these results: Participants were mostly white British and included more females than males, and it was suggested by the authors that clonal diversity may have been underestimated. Conclusions about previously exposed vaccinees are limited because only six or seven AZD1222 recipients were SARS-CoV-2 seropositive at baseline. A significant rise in spike-specific TCR breadth and depth was observed after two AZD1222 doses relative to day 0 and relative to MenACWY recipients. In the small 56-69-year group, the increase in depth fell short of significance, most likely because of low power. Reportedly, almost half of the unique spike-specific TCRs recognized epitopes lying outside the regions that are mutated in the B.1.351 and B.1.1.7 variants. Vaccine-associated CD4 TCRs spanned the whole spike protein, with dominant responses in regions 160-218 and 743-854. No day 14 peak-response samples were available, so repertoires were characterized only after the peak T cell response.

The time point tag for this specimen amounts to: baseline before first vaccination. Vaccinee samples came from UK trials COV001 and COV002, including a single-blind randomized controlled phase 2/3 trial of AZD1222 (ChAdOx1 nCoV-19) in healthy adults. Trial participant PBMC samples were collected at day 0 and day 28 after the second dose for TCRbeta chain sequencing. The CDR3 regions of human TCRbeta chains were analyzed by immunosequencing. As for the original processing: Repertoire TCRs were checked for matches against a reference library of SARS-CoV-2-specific TCRs that had been generated using the MIRA antigen-specificity platform. Breadth was defined as the fraction of unique TCRs that were SARS-CoV-2-associated. Depth was defined as the fraction of total T cells that were SARS-CoV-2-associated. Using the MIRA data, each spike-specific TCR was assigned both to the spike region to which the TCR was reactive and to a CD4 or CD8 class. Log10-transformed breadth and depth values were compared by one-way ANOVA with Sidak's multiple comparisons tests. This is the immuneACCESS table as TCRdb keeps it, with only in-frame sequences that have V and J called. A part of the clones is gone; compared with another copy, unresolved V genes explain less than half, and the rest is unexplained. The V and J calls and clone size were taken over from that table, and D and trimming were inferred from the DNA. Counted in this sample were about 150,000 clones; more than 85% of them appeared once. In total, the top ten clones hold more than 8.5% of the sample.

The sample here was peripheral blood, taken on day 0 of AZD1222 vaccination. The chain was built from TRBV11-3 and TRBJ1-3; TRBD1 matches 7 bases in the middle. The sequence was obtained from an adult in good health. The DNA is as follows: TGTGCCAGCAGCGATCAGGGACAGCTCTACTCTGGAAACACCATATATTTT. Its translation is CASSDQGQLYSGNTIYF.